The rows below give T cell receptor beta chains drawn from one sample of a study of blood T cell repertoires in COVID-19. Sequenced by immunoSEQ multiplex PCR; TCRdb stores in-frame clones only, minus some. This sample has fewer than 75,000 clones, with about 88% found just once. Input material: peripheral blood. The receptors shown here come from a man between 65 and 80 years old with acute or convalescent COVID-19. The CDR3 runs from the conserved cysteine through the conserved F or W. The D gene is left open where the match is weak. Rows give clone size only sometimes, using once, few, many, or a class for an expanded clone.

clone size	D gene	V gene	J gene	CDR3 DNA	CDR3 protein
-	TRBD1	TRBV10-3	TRBJ1-5	TGTGCCATCAGTGAGGGGTTGGGACAGGGGAATCAGCCCCAGCATTTT	CAISEGLGQGNQPQHF
-	-	TRBV6-2/TRBV6-3	TRBJ1-5	TGTGCCAGCAGTTACCTGGGCTTGGGTCAGCCCCAGCATTTT	CASSYLGLGQPQHF
once	TRBD1	TRBV4-1	TRBJ2-1	TGCGCCAGCAGCCAAGGGAGGGGACAGGGTTACAATGAGCAGTTCTTC	CASSQGRGQGYNEQFF
-	-	TRBV19	TRBJ1-1	TGTGCCAGTCGCCGGGCACCGCGGGGGGACACTGAAGCTTTCTTT	CASRRAPRGDTEAFF
-	TRBD2	TRBV5-1	TRBJ2-3	TGCGCCAGCAGCTTCGGGGGGAGGAGGACAGATACGCAGTATTTT	CASSFGGRRTDTQYF
-	TRBD1	TRBV4-2	TRBJ2-7	TGTGCCAGCAGCCATCCCAGAATCACCGGGACAGGCTCTTACGAGCAGTACTTC	CASSHPRITGTGSYEQYF
-	-	TRBV7-9	TRBJ1-4	TGTGCCAGCAGCTTTACGGGAGAAAAACTGTTTTTT	CASSFTGEKLFF
-	-	TRBV28	TRBJ2-1	TGTGCCAGCAGTTCCCCGGACTACCCCGAGCAGTTCTTC	CASSSPDYPEQFF
-	-	TRBV9	TRBJ2-7	TGTGCCAGCAGCGCCGGACAGTTTCTCGGCATCTACGAGCAGTACTTC	CASSAGQFLGIYEQYF
-	-	TRBV11-2	TRBJ1-6	TGTGCCAGCAGCTTAGATCGGTCCAATTCACCCCTCCACTTT	CASSLDRSNSPLHF
few	-	TRBV4-3	TRBJ1-3	TGCGCCAGCAGCCAAGGGGTCGGGAGTACCTCTGGAAACACCATATATTTT	CASSQGVGSTSGNTIYF
-	-	TRBV7-2	TRBJ2-6	TGTGCCAGCAGCTTATACAGGGCTGGGGCCAACGTCCTGACTTTC	CASSLYRAGANVLTF
few	-	TRBV7-9	TRBJ2-2	TGTGCCAGCGGAGGGGCAGGGGGGACCGGGGAGCTGTTTTTT	CASGGAGGTGELFF
-	-	TRBV5-6	TRBJ2-7	TGTGCCAGCAGCTCCCTAAACGAGCAGTACTTC	CASSSLNEQYF
-	-	TRBV7-6	TRBJ1-4	TGTGCCAGCAGCTTTCCCGGTGAAAAACTGTTTTTT	CASSFPGEKLFF
few	TRBD1	TRBV9	TRBJ1-2	TGTGCCAGCAGCACGCGGACAGGGACCCTATATGGCTACACCTTC	CASSTRTGTLYGYTF